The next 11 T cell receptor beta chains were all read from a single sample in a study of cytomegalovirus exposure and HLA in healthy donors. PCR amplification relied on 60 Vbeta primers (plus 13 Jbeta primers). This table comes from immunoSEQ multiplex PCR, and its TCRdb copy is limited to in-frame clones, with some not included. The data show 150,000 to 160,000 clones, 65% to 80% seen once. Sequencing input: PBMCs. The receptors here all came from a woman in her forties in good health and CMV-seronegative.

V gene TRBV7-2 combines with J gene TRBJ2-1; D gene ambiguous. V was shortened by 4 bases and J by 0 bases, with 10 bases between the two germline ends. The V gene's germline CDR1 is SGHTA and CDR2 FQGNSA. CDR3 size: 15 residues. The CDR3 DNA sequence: TGTGCCAGCAGCTCCGGGTTAAGCTCCTACAATGAGCAGTTCTTC. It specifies CASSSGLSSYNEQFF. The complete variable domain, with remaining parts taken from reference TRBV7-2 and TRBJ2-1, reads GAGVSQSPSNKVTEKGKDVELRCDPISGHTALYWYRQSLGQGLEFLIYFQGNSAPDKSGLPSDRFSAERTGGSVSTLTIQRTQQEDSAVYLCASSSGLSSYNEQFFGPGTRLTVL.

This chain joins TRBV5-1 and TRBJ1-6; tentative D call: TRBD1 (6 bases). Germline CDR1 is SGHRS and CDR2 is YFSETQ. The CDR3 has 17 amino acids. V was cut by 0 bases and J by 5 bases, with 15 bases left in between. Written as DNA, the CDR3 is TGCGCCAGCAGCTTGGCCCGCAGTGGGGGCAATAATTCACCCCTCCACTTT. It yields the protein CASSLARSGGNNSPLHF.

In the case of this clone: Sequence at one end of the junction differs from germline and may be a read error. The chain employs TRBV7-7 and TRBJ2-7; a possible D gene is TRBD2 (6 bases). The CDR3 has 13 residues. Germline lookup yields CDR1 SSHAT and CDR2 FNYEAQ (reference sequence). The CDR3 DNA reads TGTGCTAGCAGCTATTCGGGAGTAGACGAGCAGTACTTC. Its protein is CASSYSGVDEQYF. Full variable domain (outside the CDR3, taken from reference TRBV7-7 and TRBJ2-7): GAGVSQSPRYKVTKRGQDVTLRCDPISSHATLYWYQQALGQGPEFLTYFNYEAQPDKSGLPSDRFSAERPEGSISTLTIQRTEQRDSAMYRCASSYSGVDEQYFGPGTRLTVT.

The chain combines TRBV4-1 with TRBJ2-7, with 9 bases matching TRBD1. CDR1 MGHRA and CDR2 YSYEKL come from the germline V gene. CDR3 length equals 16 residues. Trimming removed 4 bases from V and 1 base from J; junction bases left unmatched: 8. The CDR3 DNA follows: TGCGCCAGCAGCCCGATGGAGGGACAGGGTTCCTACGAGCAGTACTTC. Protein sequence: CASSPMEGQGSYEQYF.

The CDR3: CASRKGTATNYGYTF. CDR3 coding DNA: TGTGCCAGCCGTAAGGGGACAGCAACTAACTATGGCTACACCTTC. The V and J genes are TRBV14 and TRBJ1-2; 7 bases map to TRBD1. Trimming removed 8 bases from V and 0 bases from J; junction bases left unmatched: 9. The germline V gene encodes CDR1 SGHDN and CDR2 FVKESK. This CDR3 comprises 15 residues.

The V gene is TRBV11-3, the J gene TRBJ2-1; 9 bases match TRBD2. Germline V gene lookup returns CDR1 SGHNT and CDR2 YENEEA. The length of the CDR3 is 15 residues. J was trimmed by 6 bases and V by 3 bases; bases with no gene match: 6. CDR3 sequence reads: CASSLASGIPNEQFF. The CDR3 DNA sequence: TGTGCCAGCAGCTTGGCTAGCGGGATCCCCAATGAGCAGTTCTTC.

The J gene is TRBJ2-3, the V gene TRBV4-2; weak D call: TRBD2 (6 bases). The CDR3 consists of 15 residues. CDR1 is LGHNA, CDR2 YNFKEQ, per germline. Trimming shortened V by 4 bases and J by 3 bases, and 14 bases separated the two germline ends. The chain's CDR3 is CASSPAGGATDTQYF. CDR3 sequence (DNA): TGTGCCAGCAGCCCGGCCGGAGGGGCAACAGATACGCAGTATTTT.

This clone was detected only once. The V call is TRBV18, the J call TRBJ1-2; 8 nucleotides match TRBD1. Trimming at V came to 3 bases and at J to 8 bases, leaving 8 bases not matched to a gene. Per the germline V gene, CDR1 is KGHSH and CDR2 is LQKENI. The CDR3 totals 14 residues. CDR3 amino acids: CASSPRTGTEGYTF. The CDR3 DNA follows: TGTGCCAGCTCACCCCGGACAGGGACGGAAGGCTACACCTTC.

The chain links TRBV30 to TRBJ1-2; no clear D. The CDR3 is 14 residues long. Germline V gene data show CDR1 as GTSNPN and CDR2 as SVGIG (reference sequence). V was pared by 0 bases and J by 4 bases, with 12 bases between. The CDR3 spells CAWSVLGRFYGYTF. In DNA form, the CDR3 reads TGTGCCTGGAGTGTACTAGGGAGGTTCTATGGCTACACCTTC.

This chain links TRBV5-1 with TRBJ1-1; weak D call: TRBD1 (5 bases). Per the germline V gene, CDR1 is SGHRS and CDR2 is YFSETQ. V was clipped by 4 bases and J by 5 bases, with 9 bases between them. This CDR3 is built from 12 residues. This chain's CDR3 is CASSLQGTEAFF. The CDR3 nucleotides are TGCGCCAGCAGCCTTCAGGGTACTGAAGCTTTCTTT.

This CDR3 is CASSSSGLDRVDGYTF. CDR3 nucleotides: TGTGCCAGCAGCTCATCGGGATTGGACAGGGTGGATGGCTACACCTTC. The chain combines TRBV13 with TRBJ1-2; 8 bases line up with TRBD1. The CDR3 is made up of 16 amino acids. Germline-derived CDR1 and CDR2 are PRHDT and FYEKMQ (reference sequence). J lost 6 bases, V lost 4 bases, and 13 bases had no gene match.